The 2 T cell receptor beta chains below come from one sample, sequenced in a study of beta chain features in type 1 diabetes. Expressed TCRB transcripts were sequenced because the entire RNA isolate underwent reverse transcription. Using immunoSEQ multiplex PCR, the repertoire was profiled, and TCRdb retains in-frame clones only, with some absent. The sample includes just under 150,000 clones, 8.5% to 12% of them seen just once. Sequencing used naive CD4+ T cells from blood. These receptors were collected from a man aged 18-30 years in good health.

This clone has more than one count but fewer than ten. V and J are TRBV7-2 and TRBJ1-1; D is undetermined. The germline V gene encodes CDR1 SGHTA and CDR2 FQGNSA. V was pared by 4 bases and J by 4 bases, with 10 bases between. The CDR3 runs to 13 residues. The CDR3 reads CASSSEAFTEAFF. In nucleotides, the CDR3 is TGTGCCAGCAGCTCTGAGGCGTTCACTGAAGCTTTCTTT. The variable domain in full, completed from reference TRBV7-2 and TRBJ1-1, reads GAGVSQSPSNKVTEKGKDVELRCDPISGHTALYWYRQSLGQGLEFLIYFQGNSAPDKSGLPSDRFSAERTGGSVSTLTIQRTQQEDSAVYLCASSSEAFTEAFFGQGTRLTVV.

J is TRBJ1-2 and V is TRBV20-1, with D unresolved. V lost 3 bases and J lost 8, with 10 bases in between. This CDR3 comprises 11 residues. Germline V gives CDR1 DFQATT, CDR2 SNEGSKA (reference sequence). CDR3: CSASQELGYTF. As DNA, the CDR3 is TGCAGTGCTAGTCAGGAATTGGGCTACACCTTC.